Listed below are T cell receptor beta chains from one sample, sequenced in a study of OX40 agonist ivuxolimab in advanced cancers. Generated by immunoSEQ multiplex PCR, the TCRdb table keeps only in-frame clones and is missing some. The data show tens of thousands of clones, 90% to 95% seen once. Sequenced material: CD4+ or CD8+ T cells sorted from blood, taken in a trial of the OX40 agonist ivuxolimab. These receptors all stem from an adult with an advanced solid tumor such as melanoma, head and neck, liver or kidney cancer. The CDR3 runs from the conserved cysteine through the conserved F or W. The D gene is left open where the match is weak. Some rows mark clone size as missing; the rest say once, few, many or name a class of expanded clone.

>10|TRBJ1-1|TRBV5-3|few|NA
CARSFGEAFF
TGTGCCAGAAGTTTTGGAGAAGCTTTCTTT
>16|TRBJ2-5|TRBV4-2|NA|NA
CASSQVSSGLGETQYF
TGTGCCAGCAGCCAAGTCTCCTCAGGTTTAGGAGAGACCCAGTACTTC
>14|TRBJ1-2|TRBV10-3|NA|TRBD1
CAINPGQLSYGYTF
TGTGCCATCAACCCGGGACAGCTCTCCTATGGCTACACCTTC
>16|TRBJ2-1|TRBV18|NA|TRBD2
CASSATSGSSYNEQFF
TGTGCCAGCTCAGCGACTAGCGGGAGCTCCTACAATGAGCAGTTCTTC
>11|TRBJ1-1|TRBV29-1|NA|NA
CSASRETEAFF
TGCAGCGCCTCGAGGGAGACTGAAGCTTTCTTT
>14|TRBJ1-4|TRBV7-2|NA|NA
CASSLGGSNEKLFF
TGTGCCAGCAGCTTAGGCGGATCTAATGAAAAACTGTTTTTT
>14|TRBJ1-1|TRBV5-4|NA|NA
CASSLEGLSTEAFF
TGTGCCAGCAGCTTGGAAGGGTTGAGCACTGAAGCTTTCTTT
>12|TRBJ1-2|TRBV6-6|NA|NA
CASAPGDYGYTF
TGTGCCAGCGCGCCAGGGGACTATGGCTACACCTTC
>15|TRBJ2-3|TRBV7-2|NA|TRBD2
CASSWTSGSTDTQYF
TGTGCCAGCAGCTGGACTAGCGGGAGTACAGATACGCAGTATTTT
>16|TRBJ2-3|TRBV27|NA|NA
CASSLAGTHNTDTQYF
TGTGCCAGCAGCTTAGCCGGGACCCATAACACAGATACGCAGTATTTT